This TCR beta chain appears in the sequencing data of a study of beta chain features in type 1 diabetes. This clone has only a few counts. Its target is unknown. The study, taken as a whole, reports: A potential PCR bias toward shorter templates would be equal in patient and control samples. People with Type 1 diabetes carried modestly yet significantly shorter TCRB CDR3s in all four CD4+ subsets.

Isolated RNA was reverse transcribed in full, so expressed TCRB transcripts were sequenced. Sequencing of naive, central memory and regulatory T cell samples gave an average of about 3.9 million reads. Assay used: immunoSEQ multiplex PCR; TCRdb lists only in-frame clones, some missing. Seen here are some 150,000 clones, roughly an eighth observed once, and the top ten hold about 1.3%. In total, each donor contributed a single heparinised blood draw that averaged around 100 mL. Markers CD45RO/CCR7/CD25/CD127/CD95/CD27 served to sort CD4+ naive, central memory, regulatory and stem cell-like memory cells. The CDR3 runs to 16 residues. V gave up 10 bases and J gave up 0 bases, with 21 bases separating them. Germline CDR1 MDHEN, CDR2 SYDVKM.

This receptor was identified in a man between 18 and 35 years old with type 1 diabetes. The sample taken for sequencing was central memory CD4+ T cells from blood. The chain carries TRBV28 and TRBJ1-1, with D possibly TRBD1 on 6 matching bases. DNA for the CDR3: TGTGCCAACTCCCCTGGGACACCCTCAATGAACACTGAAGCTTTCTTT. The encoded protein is CANSPGTPSMNTEAFF.